The next 31 T cell receptor beta chains were all read from a single sample in a study of T-cell memory formation after mild COVID-19. TCRdb processed the 5' RACE reads anew with MiXCR; each CDR3 protein has one entry. There are 92,000 or so distinct CDR3 sequences in the sample; more than 12% occur only once, and approximately 40% lies in the top ten. Sequenced input: PBMCs or a T cell subset sorted from them (not recorded which). These receptor sequences come from a man younger than 35 who had mild COVID-19 (a few samples of this study predate the infection). Cell type and time point are not known.

The rearrangement links TRBV6-2 or TRBV6-3 to TRBJ2-2; 9 nucleotides align to TRBD2. From germline, CDR1 is MNHEY and CDR2 SVGEGT. The V gene end was trimmed by 7 bases and the J gene end by 0 bases; junction bases not matched to a gene: 9. The CDR3 runs to 17 residues. CDR3 sequence: CASTPTLAGTNTGELFF. DNA of the CDR3: TGTGCCAGCACCCCTACCCTAGCGGGGACGAACACCGGGGAGCTGTTTTTT.

This clonotype occurred many times. J is TRBJ1-1 and V is TRBV25-1; D might be TRBD1 (6 bases). Germline V CDR1 and CDR2: MGHDK, SYGVNS. This CDR3 is 13 amino acids long. V was clipped by 5 bases and J by 1 base, with 8 bases between them. The CDR3 DNA reads TGTGCCAGCAGTACCAGGGGGAACACTGAAGCTTTCTTT. Translating gives CASSTRGNTEAFF.

In this sample, this clonotype turned up a few times. J is TRBJ1-5 and V is TRBV4-1; D not certain. CDR1 and CDR2 from the germline V gene are MGHRA and YSYEKL. V gave up 0 bases and J gave up 3 bases, with 9 bases separating them. This CDR3 region has 15 residues. CDR3: CASSQDPGLNQPQHF. CDR3 nucleotide sequence: TGCGCCAGCAGCCAAGATCCAGGTCTCAATCAGCCCCAGCATTTT.

This rearrangement joins TRBV5-5 to TRBJ2-1, with D possibly TRBD1 on 6 matching bases. Germline CDR1 and CDR2: SGHKS and YYEKEE (reference sequence). V lost 4 bases, J lost 0 bases, and 14 bases lay in between. CDR3 size: 16 residues. The CDR3, as DNA: TGTGCCAGCAGCCCCCGTACAGGGACCTCCTACAATGAGCAGTTCTTC. Translating it yields CASSPRTGTSYNEQFF.

This clonotype turned up a few times. The V call is TRBV10-2, the J call TRBJ2-1, with D possibly called TRBD1 or TRBD2 (5 bases each). The V gene's germline CDR1 is WSHSY and CDR2 SAAADI. Between the trimmed V and J ends, which lost 8 bases and 10 bases, there was a span of 15 bases. CDR3 size: 12 residues. The CDR3 DNA follows: TGCGCCAGCGGTTGGGGCCCGGGAGAGCAGTTCTTC. It encodes CASGWGPGEQFF.

Only a few counts were recorded for this clonotype. The rearrangement uses TRBV6-2 or TRBV6-3 and TRBJ1-1; perhaps TRBD1 as D (6 bases). The CDR3 spans 14 residues. V lost 0 bases to trimming and J lost 7 bases, with 12 bases between them. In germline, CDR1 is MNHEY, CDR2 SVGEGT. CDR3 protein: CASSYSTDRNEAFF. In DNA form, the CDR3 reads TGTGCCAGCAGTTACTCGACTGACAGGAATGAAGCTTTCTTT.

The rearrangement joins TRBV2 to TRBJ2-7; D gene unclear. The germline V and J ends were trimmed by 3 bases and 1 base, with 7 bases remaining between them. From germline, CDR1 is SNHLY and CDR2 FYNNEI. This CDR3 region has 13 residues. CDR3 DNA: TGTGCCAGCAGTGAGGGCACTTCCTACGAGCAGTACGTC. Its translation: CASSEGTSYEQYV.

The table lists this clonotype with a few counts. J is TRBJ2-5 and V is TRBV24-1, with 12 bases lining up with TRBD1. After removal of 7 bases from V and 5 bases from J, the junction contained 7 bases not matched to a gene. The CDR3 sequence is 15 residues long. The germline V gene encodes CDR1 KGHDR and CDR2 SFDVKD. Here the CDR3 reads CATSHRDRGLETQYF. The CDR3 DNA is TGTGCCACCAGCCACCGGGACAGGGGGCTTGAGACCCAGTACTTC.

The genes are TRBV20-1 and TRBJ1-2, with D tentatively TRBD1 (6 bases). The CDR3 loop spans 15 amino acids. Germline values: CDR1 DFQATT, CDR2 SNEGSKA (reference sequence). The V and J ends lost 2 bases and 8 bases respectively, with 21 bases between them. The CDR3 DNA reads as TGCAGTGCTAGATTGGACCCGACAGGCCCGGAGGGCTACACCTTC. Protein sequence: CSARLDPTGPEGYTF.

There are many counts of this clonotype. The chain recombines TRBV23-1 with TRBJ2-1, with D uncertain. TRBV23-1 is assigned to the ORF class and has an uncertain function. Trimming shortened V by 0 bases and J by 9 bases, and 6 bases separated the two germline ends. This CDR3 spans 12 amino acids. In nucleotides, the CDR3 is TGCGCCAGCAGTCAATCGAAGGGTGAGCAGTTCTTC. Protein sequence: CASSQSKGEQFF.

This clonotype appeared a few times. The rearrangement links TRBV27 to TRBJ1-3; 7 nucleotides agree with TRBD1. V lost 3 bases, J lost 4 bases, and 3 bases stayed unmatched. Germline V CDR1 and CDR2: MNHEY, SMNVEV (reference sequence). CDR3 size: 14 residues. The CDR3 region is CASSFTGDGNTIYF. CDR3 nucleotides: TGTGCCAGCAGTTTTACAGGGGACGGAAACACCATATATTTT.

This chain links TRBV9 with TRBJ2-1; the match to TRBD2 covers 8 bases. Germline V gives CDR1 SGDLS, CDR2 YYNGEE. With 4 bases clipped from V and 5 bases from J, the junction kept 5 bases outside the gene matches. The CDR3 is made up of 14 amino acids. CDR3 in amino acids: CASSPWTSNNEQFF. The CDR3 DNA reads TGTGCCAGCAGCCCCTGGACTAGCAACAATGAGCAGTTCTTC.

This rearrangement joins TRBV7-8 to TRBJ2-7; 7 bases map to TRBD1. There are 14 residues in the CDR3. J lost 4 bases, V lost 2 bases, and 5 bases had no gene match. Per the germline V gene, CDR1 is SGHVS and CDR2 is FQNEAQ. The CDR3 coding sequence is TGTGCCAGCAGCTTACCGGACAGGATTTACGAGCAGTACTTC. Amino acid sequence: CASSLPDRIYEQYF.

The V gene is TRBV6-6, the J gene TRBJ2-7; no clear D gene. Trimming removed 2 bases from V and 2 bases from J, with 7 bases in between. Looked up from germline, CDR1 is MNHNY and CDR2 is SVGAGI (reference sequence). The CDR3 length is 13 residues. The CDR3 region is CASSYDRTYEQYV. The CDR3 DNA sequence: TGTGCCAGCAGTTACGACCGAACCTACGAGCAGTACGTC.

J is TRBJ2-5 and V is TRBV6-2 or TRBV6-3; 9 nucleotides match TRBD2. Germline CDR1 is MNHEY and CDR2 is SVGEGT. The CDR3 is 14 amino acids. Germline trimming cut 11 bases from V and 0 bases from J; bases unmatched to any gene: 7. The CDR3 DNA reads TGTGCCGCCGCGGGGGGGGTGTACCAAGAGACCCAGTACTTC. This translates into CAAAGGVYQETQYF.

The chain carries TRBV7-3 and TRBJ2-2, with D perhaps TRBD2 (5 bases). The V gene lost 2 bases and the J gene lost 4 bases, with 8 bases spanning the gap. In germline, CDR1 is SGHTA, CDR2 FQGTGA. The CDR3 totals 14 residues. The CDR3 region has the DNA TGTGCCAGCAGCTTAGAGGGTACCACCGGGGAGCTGTTTTTT. Its protein is CASSLEGTTGELFF.

This clonotype was recorded a few times. The V call is TRBV6-5, the J call TRBJ2-5; D assignment may be TRBD1 or TRBD2 (5 bases each). The V end was cut by 2 bases, the J end by 9 bases, with 16 bases between. Germline lookup yields CDR1 MNHEY and CDR2 SVGAGI. CDR3 size: 14 residues. The CDR3 region is CASSYLGAGRAQYF. CDR3 DNA sequence: TGTGCCAGCAGTTACCTCGGTGCGGGCAGGGCCCAGTACTTC.

This chain joins TRBV7-3 and TRBJ2-1; D remains ambiguous. V lost 2 bases and J 10 bases, leaving 9 bases between the germline ends. CDR3 length: 12 residues. CDR1 is SGHTA, CDR2 FQGTGA, per germline. CDR3 sequence: CASSLPTGEQFF. The CDR3 DNA is TGTGCCAGCAGCTTACCTACCGGGGAGCAGTTCTTC.

The CDR3 reads CSVVGNTGELFF. The CDR3 DNA sequence: TGCAGCGTTGTCGGGAACACCGGGGAGCTGTTTTTT. This rearrangement joins TRBV29-1 to TRBJ2-2; D call uncertain. Germline V gene data show CDR1 as SQVTM and CDR2 as ANQGSEA. CDR3 length: 12 residues. Between the trimmed V and J ends, which lost 4 bases and 1 base, there was a span of 4 bases.

The chain carries TRBV12-3 or TRBV12-4 and TRBJ2-3; 9 bases fit TRBD2. V was clipped by 6 bases and J by 5 bases; unmatched bases: 9. CDR3 length equals 15 residues. CDR3 bases: TGTGCCAGCAGCCCGGGGGCTAGCGGGGAAGATACGCAGTATTTT. This translates into CASSPGASGEDTQYF.

This clonotype turned up a few times. The rearrangement links TRBV9 to TRBJ1-3; no clear D gene. V was shortened by 3 bases and J by 0 bases, with 4 bases between the two germline ends. Germline V gene data show CDR1 as SGDLS and CDR2 as YYNGEE. The CDR3 runs to 13 residues. For the CDR3, the DNA is TGTGCCAGCAGCGACAGCTCTGGAAACACCATATATTTT. It is translated as CASSDSSGNTIYF.

The rearrangement uses TRBV5-5 and TRBJ2-7; D not certain. The germline gives CDR1 SGHKS, CDR2 YYEKEE (reference sequence). This CDR3 is 12 amino acids long. V was trimmed by 7 bases and J by 0 bases, leaving 8 bases between them. CDR3 sequence (DNA): TGTGCCAGCGGAACTTACTCCTACGAGCAGTACTTC. Protein: CASGTYSYEQYF.

The gene calls are TRBV7-3 and TRBJ2-1; maybe TRBD1 (6 bases). CDR1 and CDR2 from the germline V gene are SGHTA and FQGTGA. Trimming pared 6 bases from V and 6 bases from J, leaving 12 bases between. This CDR3 is built from 13 residues. The CDR3 DNA sequence: TGTGCCAGCAGTTCCTCAGGGGTCAATGAGCAGTTCTTC. This encodes CASSSSGVNEQFF.

This clonotype was recorded at least ten times. The rearrangement links TRBV5-1 to TRBJ2-3; D is possibly TRBD2 (5 bases). This CDR3 has 12 amino acids. Per the germline V gene, CDR1 is SGHRS and CDR2 is YFSETQ. Trimming cost V 4 bases and J 4 bases, with 7 bases left between them. CDR3 in DNA: TGCGCCAGCAGCCGAGGGTCAGATACGCAGTATTTT. This codes for CASSRGSDTQYF.

This clonotype was picked up a small number of times. This sequence joins TRBV7-9 and TRBJ2-7, with TRBD2 matching 12 bases. CDR3 length equals 15 residues. Germline CDR1 is SEHNR and CDR2 is FQNEAQ (reference sequence). The J segment lost 5 bases and the V segment lost 5 bases, leaving 7 bases of the junction unmatched. The CDR3 sequence is CASSPTSGGTNEQYV. CDR3 DNA: TGTGCCAGCAGCCCAACTAGCGGGGGGACCAACGAGCAGTACGTC.

This clonotype was counted ten times or more. The DNA of the CDR3 is TGTGCCAGCAGCTTAGTTGGGGGACTAGCGGGCCAAGAGACCCAGTACTTC. Protein product: CASSLVGGLAGQETQYF. V is TRBV7-9 and J is TRBJ2-5; 12 bases are a match to TRBD2. The CDR3 covers 17 residues. V was pared by 1 base and J by 1 base, with 4 bases of the junction left unmatched. Germline CDR1 is SEHNR and CDR2 is FQNEAQ (reference sequence).

This sequence joins TRBV7-9 and TRBJ1-5; possible D gene TRBD1, 6 bases. The germline V and J ends were trimmed by 5 bases and 4 bases, with 15 bases remaining between them. CDR3 length equals 15 residues. Germline V gives CDR1 SEHNR, CDR2 FQNEAQ (reference sequence). CDR3 amino acids: CASSLGGGLNQPQHF. The CDR3 nucleotides read TGTGCCAGCAGCCTGGGAGGGGGTCTAAATCAGCCCCAGCATTTT. The whole variable domain, remainder taken from reference TRBV7-9 and TRBJ1-5, is DTGVSQNPRHKITKRGQNVTFRCDPISEHNRLYWYRQTLGQGPEFLTYFQNEAQLEKSRLLSDRFSAERPKGSFSTLEIQRTEQGDSAMYLCASSLGGGLNQPQHFGDGTRLSIL.

V is TRBV12-3 or TRBV12-4 and J is TRBJ2-5; tentatively, D is TRBD2 (7 bases). The CDR3 consists of 14 residues. The ends were cut back, 3 bases at V and 2 bases at J, with 10 bases in the middle. Here the CDR3 reads CASSFGGPQETQYF. The CDR3 DNA sequence: TGTGCCAGCAGTTTCGGGGGGCCGCAAGAGACCCAGTACTTC.

The chain recombines TRBV19 with TRBJ1-1; 9 nucleotides agree with TRBD1. V shed 4 bases, J shed 7 bases, and the junction held 7 bases outside the gene matches. Germline loops: CDR1 LNHDA, CDR2 SQIVND (reference sequence). The CDR3 runs 14 residues. The CDR3 DNA is TGTGCCAGTAGTACCACAGGGGGCAACGGTGAAGCTTTCTTT. Translating it yields CASSTTGGNGEAFF.

Many counts were recorded for this clonotype. This chain connects TRBV7-9 to TRBJ2-1; 8 nucleotides match TRBD1. J lost 2 bases, V lost 5 bases, and 8 bases had no gene match. Per germline, CDR1 SEHNR and CDR2 FQNEAQ (reference sequence). The CDR3 has 16 residues. CDR3: CASSLGRTGPYNEQFF. CDR3 coding DNA: TGTGCCAGCAGCCTCGGAAGGACAGGGCCCTACAATGAGCAGTTCTTC.

Ten or more counts support this clonotype. The chain couples TRBV7-9 to TRBJ2-5, with 7 bases fitting TRBD1. V lost 5 bases, J lost 0 bases, and 6 bases stayed unmatched. The CDR3 spans 15 residues. Looked up from germline, CDR1 is SEHNR and CDR2 is FQNEAQ (reference sequence). The CDR3 protein is CASSTPGTDQETQYF. The CDR3, as DNA: TGTGCCAGCAGCACCCCAGGGACAGACCAAGAGACCCAGTACTTC.